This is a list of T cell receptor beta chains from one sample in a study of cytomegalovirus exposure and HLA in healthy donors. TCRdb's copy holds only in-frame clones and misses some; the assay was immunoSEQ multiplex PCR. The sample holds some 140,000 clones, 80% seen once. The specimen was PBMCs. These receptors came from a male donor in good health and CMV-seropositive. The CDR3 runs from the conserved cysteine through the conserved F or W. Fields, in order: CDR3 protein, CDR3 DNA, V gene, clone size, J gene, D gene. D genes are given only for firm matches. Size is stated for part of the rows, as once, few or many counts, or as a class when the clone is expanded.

CASSEYSAGRYNEQFF | TGTGCCAGCAGTGAATACTCGGCAGGGCGCTACAATGAGCAGTTCTTC | TRBV6-1 | . | TRBJ2-1 | .
CASSSSGGAIDTQYF | TGTGCCAGCAGCTCCAGCGGGGGGGCGATAGATACGCAGTATTTT | TRBV7-3 | . | TRBJ2-3 | TRBD2
CASTKLATFYQPQHF | TGTGCCAGCACCAAGCTCGCAACTTTTTATCAGCCCCAGCATTTT | TRBV6-1 | . | TRBJ1-5 | .
CSANGGGHTEAFF | TGCAGCGCAAACGGGGGGGGGCACACTGAAGCTTTCTTT | TRBV29-1 | few | TRBJ1-1 | .
CASRGQGSNQPQHF | TGTGCCAGTAGAGGACAGGGGAGCAATCAGCCCCAGCATTTT | TRBV19 | . | TRBJ1-5 | TRBD1
CASSLLPSSYNSPLHF | TGTGCCAGCAGTTTGCTACCTAGCTCCTATAATTCACCCCTCCACTTT | TRBV6-5 | few | TRBJ1-6 | .
CASSHGTGDTEAFF | TGCGCCAGCAGCCATGGGACGGGGGACACTGAAGCTTTCTTT | TRBV4-1 | . | TRBJ1-1 | .
CASSPQGVGGEKLFF | TGTGCCAGCTCACCGCAGGGGGTTGGCGGGGAAAAACTGTTTTTT | TRBV18 | . | TRBJ1-4 | TRBD1
CASSPEQGFAEAFF | TGTGCCAGCAGCCCTGAACAGGGGTTTGCTGAAGCTTTCTTT | TRBV6-1 | few | TRBJ1-1 | TRBD1
CASSLTSGSSYEQYF | TGTGCCAGCAGCCTTACTAGCGGGAGCTCCTACGAGCAGTACTTC | TRBV7-9 | . | TRBJ2-7 | TRBD2
CASRQVEDTQYF | TGTGCCAGCAGACAGGTCGAAGATACGCAGTATTTT | TRBV7-9 | . | TRBJ2-3 | .
CASSTQGADGGGYTF | TGTGCCAGCAGTACGCAGGGGGCGGATGGGGGAGGCTACACCTTC | TRBV6-1 | . | TRBJ1-2 | TRBD1
CASSPRGGLGTEAFF | TGTGCCAGCTCACCGAGGGGGGGTTTGGGTACTGAAGCTTTCTTT | TRBV18 | . | TRBJ1-1 | .
CASSLAEAGEQFF | TGTGCCAGCAGCTTAGCGGAGGCTGGCGAGCAGTTCTTC | TRBV7-8 | . | TRBJ2-1 | .
CASSYSSGRTNEQFF | TGTGCCAGCAGTTACTCAAGCGGGAGAACGAATGAGCAGTTCTTC | TRBV6-6 | . | TRBJ2-1 | TRBD2
CASSFRGQGNQPQHF | TGTGCCAGCAGTTTCAGAGGACAGGGCAATCAGCCCCAGCATTTT | TRBV27 | . | TRBJ1-5 | TRBD1
CASSPTGTTNEKLFF | TGTGCCAGCAGCCCGACAGGGACGACTAATGAAAAGCTGTTTTTT | TRBV9 | . | TRBJ1-4 | TRBD1
CASSLAGGGGLLFF | TGTGCCAGCAGCTTAGCGGGTGGGGGCGGGTTGCTGTTCTTT | TRBV11-2 | few | TRBJ1-1 | .
CASSEQGGETQYF | TGTGCCAGCAGTGAACAGGGGGGAGAGACCCAGTACTTC | TRBV6-4 | few | TRBJ2-5 | TRBD1
CASSVEGWDTDTQYF | TGTGCCAGCAGCGTAGAGGGGTGGGACACAGATACGCAGTATTTT | TRBV9 | . | TRBJ2-3 | .
CASSLRQAHSNQPQHF | TGTGCCAGCAGCTTACGACAGGCTCATAGCAATCAGCCCCAGCATTTT | TRBV7-2 | . | TRBJ1-5 | .
CASSFGQGGNSPLHF | TGTGCCAGCAGTTTCGGACAGGGTGGGAATTCACCCCTCCACTTT | TRBV6-5 | . | TRBJ1-6 | TRBD1
CASSLDRTNYGYTF | TGTGCCAGCAGCTTAGACAGGACCAACTATGGCTACACCTTC | TRBV7-9 | . | TRBJ1-2 | .
CAIRPAGGRETQYF | TGTGCCATCAGACCAGCGGGAGGCCGGGAGACCCAGTACTTC | TRBV10-3 | . | TRBJ2-5 | TRBD2
CASSLDRVNYGYTF | TGTGCCAGCAGCTTAGACAGGGTTAACTATGGCTACACCTTC | TRBV7-8 | . | TRBJ1-2 | .
CASSLSGFGDEQFF | TGTGCCAGCAGTCTCAGCGGGTTCGGCGATGAGCAGTTCTTC | TRBV27 | . | TRBJ2-1 | .
CASSFPGASGTQYF | TGTGCCAGCAGCTTCCCTGGGGCTTCCGGGACCCAGTACTTC | TRBV7-9 | once | TRBJ2-5 | .
CASSIRDSGEKLFF | TGTGCCAGCAGTATTAGAGATTCAGGGGAAAAACTGTTTTTT | TRBV27 | . | TRBJ1-4 | .
CASSFTGAYEQYF | TGTGCCAGCAGCTTTACAGGGGCCTACGAGCAGTACTTC | TRBV11-2 | once | TRBJ2-7 | TRBD1
CASSLESSAYEQYF | TGTGCCAGCAGCTTAGAATCTTCGGCCTACGAGCAGTACTTC | TRBV7-2 | . | TRBJ2-7 | .
CASSLGVRDEQYF | TGCGCCAGCAGCTTGGGAGTCAGGGACGAGCAGTACTTC | TRBV5-1 | . | TRBJ2-7 | .
CASLSGTSYNEQFF | TGTGCCAGCCTAAGCGGGACCTCCTACAATGAGCAGTTCTTC | TRBV7-9 | . | TRBJ2-1 | TRBD2
CASSELKTHSSADTQYF | TGTGCCAGCAGTGAACTGAAGACCCACTCTAGCGCAGATACGCAGTATTTT | TRBV25-1 | few | TRBJ2-3 | .
CASSQDVAEAYNEQFF | TGTGCCAGCAGCCAAGATGTAGCGGAGGCCTACAATGAGCAGTTCTTC | TRBV4-2 | . | TRBJ2-1 | .
CASSNHRGQHSGANVLTF | TGTGCCAGTAGTAACCACAGGGGCCAACACTCTGGGGCCAACGTCCTGACTTTC | TRBV19 | . | TRBJ2-6 | TRBD1
CASSIVAGVGGELFF | TGTGCCAGTAGTATAGTGGCGGGAGTGGGCGGGGAGCTGTTTTTT | TRBV19 | . | TRBJ2-2 | TRBD2
CAWSASQREGIQYF | TGTGCCTGGAGTGCCTCGCAAAGGGAGGGCATTCAGTACTTC | TRBV30 | . | TRBJ2-4 | TRBD2
CASSPTGRGNNSPLHF | TGTGCCAGCTCACCCACAGGCCGCGGGAATAATTCACCCCTCCACTTT | TRBV18 | few | TRBJ1-6 | .
CASSPRTGVTDTQYF | TGTGCCAGCAGCCCGAGGACGGGGGTGACAGATACGCAGTATTTT | TRBV5-8 | . | TRBJ2-3 | .
CSVVGGSTNTGELFF | TGCAGCGTTGTAGGGGGCTCCACGAACACCGGGGAGCTGTTTTTT | TRBV29-1 | . | TRBJ2-2 | TRBD1
CASSLEQGGQTQYF | TGTGCCAGCAGCTTAGAGCAGGGAGGGCAGACCCAGTACTTC | TRBV7-6 | . | TRBJ2-5 | TRBD2